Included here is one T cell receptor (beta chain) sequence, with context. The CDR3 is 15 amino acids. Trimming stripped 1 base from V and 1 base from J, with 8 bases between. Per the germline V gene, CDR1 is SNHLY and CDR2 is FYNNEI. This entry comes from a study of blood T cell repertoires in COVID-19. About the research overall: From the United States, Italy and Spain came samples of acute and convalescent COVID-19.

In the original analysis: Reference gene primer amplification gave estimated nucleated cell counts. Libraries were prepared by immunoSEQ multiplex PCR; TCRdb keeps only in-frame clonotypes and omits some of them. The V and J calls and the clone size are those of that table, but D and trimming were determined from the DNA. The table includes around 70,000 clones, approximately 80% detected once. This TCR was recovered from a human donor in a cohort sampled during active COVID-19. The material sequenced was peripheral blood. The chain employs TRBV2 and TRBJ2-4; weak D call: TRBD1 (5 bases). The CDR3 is CASSEEGFAKNIQYF. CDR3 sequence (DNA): TGTGCCAGCAGTGAAGAGGGGTTTGCCAAAAACATTCAGTACTTC.